This passage covers 8 T cell receptor beta chains from one sample sequenced in a study of cytomegalovirus exposure and HLA in healthy donors listed by TCRdb under 2017. The library was prepared using the immunoSEQ multiplex PCR assay. Held by TCRdb, this immuneACCESS table contains in-frame sequences only and omits some clones. Under half of the omission traces to an unresolved V gene where checked; the cause of the rest is unknown. In this sample the table shows over 200,000 clones, 90% of which occur a single time. The ten biggest clones cover 3% to 3.5% of the sample. Sequencing was performed on PBMCs. All receptors derive from a young woman in good health and CMV-seronegative.

The V call is TRBV27, the J call TRBJ2-3; D may be TRBD1 or TRBD2 (5 bases each). The V gene lost 6 bases and the J gene lost 1 base, with 11 bases spanning the gap. CDR1 is MNHEY, CDR2 SMNVEV, per germline (reference sequence). The CDR3 is 14 residues long. CDR3 nucleotides: TGTGCCAGCAGAGCACCGGGGCGCACAGATACGCAGTATTTT. Translation: CASRAPGRTDTQYF.

This sequence joins TRBV6-5 and TRBJ1-1; 7 bases fit TRBD1. The length of the CDR3 is 14 residues. V shed 2 bases and J 7 bases; nucleotides not matched to a gene: 7. The germline gives CDR1 MNHEY, CDR2 SVGAGI. CDR3 nucleotides: TGTGCCAGCAGTTACGGAGGGGGCGCGGTTGAAGCTTTCTTT. This codes for CASSYGGGAVEAFF.

The chain couples TRBV5-6 to TRBJ2-5, with 14 bases identical to TRBD2. Losses at the gene ends were 1 base for V and 9 bases for J; bases not matched to a gene: 8. The length of the CDR3 is 16 residues. CDR1 and CDR2 from the germline V gene are SGHDT and YYEEEE. CDR3 in DNA: TGTGCCAGCAGCTTGTCCGGGACTAGCGGGGGCTTGGCCCAGTACTTC. The encoded protein is CASSLSGTSGGLAQYF.

This rearrangement joins TRBV29-1 to TRBJ2-1, with D uncertain. Trimming left V 5 bases short and J 7 bases short, with 15 bases between. Germline V gene lookup returns CDR1 SQVTM and CDR2 ANQGSEA. The CDR3 sequence is 13 residues long. CDR3 sequence: CSVKVGVRNEQFF. CDR3 DNA sequence: TGCAGCGTTAAAGTGGGCGTTAGGAATGAGCAGTTCTTC.

The genes are TRBV10-3 and TRBJ2-2; possibly TRBD1 or TRBD2 for D (5 bases each). CDR3 size: 14 residues. With 6 bases removed from V and 3 bases from J, the gap between germline ends came to 11 bases. Germline V CDR1 and CDR2: ENHRY, SYGVKD. CDR3: CAIRSRGDTGELFF. CDR3 nucleotide sequence: TGTGCCATCAGGTCGAGGGGCGACACCGGGGAGCTGTTTTTT.

The V call is TRBV6-1, the J call TRBJ1-1, with a tentative D call TRBD1 (6 bases). V was cut by 6 bases and J by 7 bases, with 12 bases left in between. The CDR3 is 12 amino acids. CDR1 is MNHNS, CDR2 SASEGT, per germline. The CDR3 DNA is TGTGCCAGCAGCAGGGGAGGGTTTGAAGCTTTCTTT. Translated, it gives CASSRGGFEAFF.

This clone was found once. The chain uses TRBV7-9 and TRBJ1-1; D uncertain. The CDR3 runs to 12 residues. Germline-derived CDR1 and CDR2 are SEHNR and FQNEAQ (reference sequence). Trimming removed 1 base from V and 10 bases from J, with 10 bases in between. The CDR3 loop is CASSLERTRAFF. In DNA form, the CDR3 reads TGTGCCAGCAGCTTAGAACGGACTCGAGCTTTCTTT.

V usage is TRBV5-1 and J usage is TRBJ2-7; D possibly corresponds to TRBD2 (5 bases). CDR3 length: 13 amino acids. Trimming cost V 3 bases and J 0 bases, with 7 bases left between them. Germline lookup yields CDR1 SGHRS and CDR2 YFSETQ. CDR3 protein: CASSWESSYEQYF. CDR3 in DNA: TGCGCCAGCAGCTGGGAGAGCTCCTACGAGCAGTACTTC. Filled out from reference TRBV5-1 and TRBJ2-7, the complete variable domain reads KAGVTQTPRYLIKTRGQQVTLSCSPISGHRSVSWYQQTPGQGLQFLFEYFSETQRNKGNFPGRFSGRQFSNSRSEMNVSTLELGDSALYLCASSWESSYEQYFGPGTRLTVT.